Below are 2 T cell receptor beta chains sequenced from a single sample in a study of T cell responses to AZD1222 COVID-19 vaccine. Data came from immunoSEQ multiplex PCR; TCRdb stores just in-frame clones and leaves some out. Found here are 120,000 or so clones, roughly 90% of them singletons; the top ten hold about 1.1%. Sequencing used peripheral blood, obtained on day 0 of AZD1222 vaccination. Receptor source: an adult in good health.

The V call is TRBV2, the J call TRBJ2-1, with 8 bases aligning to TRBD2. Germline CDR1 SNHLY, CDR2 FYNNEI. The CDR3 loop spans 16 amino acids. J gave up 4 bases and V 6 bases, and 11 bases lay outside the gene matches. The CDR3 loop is CASSPTSGRFYNEQFF. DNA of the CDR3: TGTGCCAGCAGCCCGACCAGCGGGAGATTTTACAATGAGCAGTTCTTC.

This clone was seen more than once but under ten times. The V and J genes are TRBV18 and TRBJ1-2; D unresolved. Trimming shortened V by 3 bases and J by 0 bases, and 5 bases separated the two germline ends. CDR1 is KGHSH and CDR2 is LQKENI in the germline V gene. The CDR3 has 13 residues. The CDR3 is CASSPGPNYGYTF. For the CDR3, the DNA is TGTGCCAGCTCACCCGGGCCTAACTATGGCTACACCTTC.